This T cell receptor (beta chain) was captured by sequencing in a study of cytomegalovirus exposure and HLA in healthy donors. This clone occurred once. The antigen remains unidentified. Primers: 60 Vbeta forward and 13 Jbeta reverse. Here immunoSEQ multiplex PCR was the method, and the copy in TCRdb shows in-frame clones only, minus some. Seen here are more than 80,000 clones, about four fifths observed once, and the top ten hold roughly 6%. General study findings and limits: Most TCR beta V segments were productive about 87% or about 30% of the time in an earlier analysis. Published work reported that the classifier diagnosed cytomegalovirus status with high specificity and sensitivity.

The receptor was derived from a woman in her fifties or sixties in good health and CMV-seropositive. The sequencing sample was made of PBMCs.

The CDR3: CASSTGRLNYGYTF. CDR3 sequence (DNA): TGTGCCAGCAGTACAGGACGGTTGAACTATGGCTACACCTTC. This chain uses TRBV5-4 with TRBJ1-2, with a possible D match to TRBD1 (5 bases). The CDR3 consists of 14 residues. V was cut by 5 bases and J by 2 bases, with 13 bases left in between. CDR1 is SGHNT and CDR2 is YYREEE in the germline V gene (reference sequence).